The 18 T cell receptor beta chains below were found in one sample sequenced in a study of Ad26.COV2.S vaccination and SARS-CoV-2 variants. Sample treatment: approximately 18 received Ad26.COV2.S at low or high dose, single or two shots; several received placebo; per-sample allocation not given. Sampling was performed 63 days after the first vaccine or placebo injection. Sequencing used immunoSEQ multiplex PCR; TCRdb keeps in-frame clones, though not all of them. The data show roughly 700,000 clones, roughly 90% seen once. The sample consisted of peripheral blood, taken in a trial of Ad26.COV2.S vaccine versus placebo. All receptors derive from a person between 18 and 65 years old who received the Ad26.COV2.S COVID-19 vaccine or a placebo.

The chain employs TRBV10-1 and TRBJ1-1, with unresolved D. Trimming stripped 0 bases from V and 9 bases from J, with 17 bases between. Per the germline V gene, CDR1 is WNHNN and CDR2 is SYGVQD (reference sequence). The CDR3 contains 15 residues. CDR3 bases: TGCGCCAGCAGTGAGTCTGGTGTGTCCCTGGTACAAGCTTTCTTT. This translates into CASSESGVSLVQAFF.

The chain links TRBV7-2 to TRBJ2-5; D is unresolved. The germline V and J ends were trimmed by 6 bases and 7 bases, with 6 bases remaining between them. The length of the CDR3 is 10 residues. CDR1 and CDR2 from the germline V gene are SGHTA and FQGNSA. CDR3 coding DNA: TGTGCCAGCAGTTTATCGACCCAGTACTTC. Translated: CASSLSTQYF.

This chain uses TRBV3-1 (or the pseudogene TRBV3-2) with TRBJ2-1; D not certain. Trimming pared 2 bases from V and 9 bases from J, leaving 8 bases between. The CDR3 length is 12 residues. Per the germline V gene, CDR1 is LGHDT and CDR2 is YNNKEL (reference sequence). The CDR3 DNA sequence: TGTGCCAGCAGCCAAAGAATCGGTGAGCAGTTCTTC. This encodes CASSQRIGEQFF.

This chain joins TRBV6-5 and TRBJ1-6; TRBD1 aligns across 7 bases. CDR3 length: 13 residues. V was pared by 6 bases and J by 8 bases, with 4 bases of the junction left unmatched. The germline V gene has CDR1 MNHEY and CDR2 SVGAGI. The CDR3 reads CASRGQPDSPLHF. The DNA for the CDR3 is TGTGCCAGCAGGGGACAGCCGGATTCACCCCTCCACTTT.

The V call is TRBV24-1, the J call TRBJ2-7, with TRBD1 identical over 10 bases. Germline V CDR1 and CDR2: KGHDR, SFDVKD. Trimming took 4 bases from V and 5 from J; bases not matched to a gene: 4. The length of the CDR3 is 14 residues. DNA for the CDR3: TGTGCCACCAGTGAGACAGGGGGCGCGGACGAGCAGTACTTC. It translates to CATSETGGADEQYF.

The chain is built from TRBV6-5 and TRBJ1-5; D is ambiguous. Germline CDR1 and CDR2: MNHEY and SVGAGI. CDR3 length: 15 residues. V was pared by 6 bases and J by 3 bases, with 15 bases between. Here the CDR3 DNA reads TGTGCCAGCAGCTCGCTCCCGGGAGCCAATCAGCCCCAGCATTTT. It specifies CASSSLPGANQPQHF.

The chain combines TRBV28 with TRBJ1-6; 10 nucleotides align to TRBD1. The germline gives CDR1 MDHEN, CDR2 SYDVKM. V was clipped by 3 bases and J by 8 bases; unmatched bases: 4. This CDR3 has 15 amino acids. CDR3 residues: CASSFSGTGDSPLHF. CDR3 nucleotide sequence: TGTGCCAGCAGTTTCTCCGGGACAGGGGATTCACCCCTCCACTTT.

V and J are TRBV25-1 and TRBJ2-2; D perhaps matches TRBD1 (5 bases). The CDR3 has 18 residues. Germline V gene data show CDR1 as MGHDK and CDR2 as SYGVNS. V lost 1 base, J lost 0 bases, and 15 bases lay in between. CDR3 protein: CASSELKDSIANTGELFF. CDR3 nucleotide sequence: TGTGCCAGCAGTGAATTGAAAGACAGTATCGCGAACACCGGGGAGCTGTTTTTT.

CDR3 sequence: CASSLGLGYEQYF. The CDR3 DNA is TGTGCCAGCAGCTTGGGACTAGGTTACGAGCAGTACTTC. This chain uses TRBV7-8 with TRBJ2-7; 8 bases line up with TRBD2. With 3 bases clipped from V and 4 bases from J, the junction kept 2 bases outside the gene matches. Germline CDR1 and CDR2: SGHVS and FQNEAQ. This CDR3 is 13 amino acids long.

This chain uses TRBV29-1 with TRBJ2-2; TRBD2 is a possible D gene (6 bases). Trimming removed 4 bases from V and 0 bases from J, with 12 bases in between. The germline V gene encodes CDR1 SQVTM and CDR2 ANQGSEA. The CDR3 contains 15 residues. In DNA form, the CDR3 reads TGCAGCGTTGTTGGGCGGGGCGCGAACACCGGGGAGCTGTTTTTT. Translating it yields CSVVGRGANTGELFF.

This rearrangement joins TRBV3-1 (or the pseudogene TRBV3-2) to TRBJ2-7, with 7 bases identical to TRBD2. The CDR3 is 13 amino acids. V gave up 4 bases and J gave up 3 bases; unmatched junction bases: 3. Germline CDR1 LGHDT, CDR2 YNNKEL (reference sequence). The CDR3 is CASSLAGDYEQYF. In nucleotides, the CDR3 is TGTGCCAGCAGCCTGGCGGGGGACTACGAGCAGTACTTC.

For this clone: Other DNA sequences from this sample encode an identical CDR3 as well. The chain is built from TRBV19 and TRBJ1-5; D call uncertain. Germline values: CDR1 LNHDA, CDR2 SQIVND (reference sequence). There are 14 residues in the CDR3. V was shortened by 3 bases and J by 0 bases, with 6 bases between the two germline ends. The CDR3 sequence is CASSIAGSNQPQHF. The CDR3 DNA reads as TGTGCCAGTAGTATTGCCGGTAGCAATCAGCCCCAGCATTTT.

The CDR3 DNA is TGTGCCAGCAGTCCTGGACTAGCGGGAGGGCCCAACGCGTATACGCAGTATTTT. Its protein is CASSPGLAGGPNAYTQYF. The chain recombines TRBV6-6 with TRBJ2-3, with 15 nucleotides matching TRBD2. Germline V lookup: CDR1 MNHNY, CDR2 SVGAGI (reference sequence). CDR3 size: 18 residues. Trimming took 5 bases from V and 7 from J; bases not matched to a gene: 13.

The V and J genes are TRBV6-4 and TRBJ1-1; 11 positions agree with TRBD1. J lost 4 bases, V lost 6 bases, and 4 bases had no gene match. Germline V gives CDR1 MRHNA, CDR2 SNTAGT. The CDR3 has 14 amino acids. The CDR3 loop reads CASRSGTGGTEAFF. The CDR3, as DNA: TGTGCCAGCAGATCCGGGACAGGGGGCACTGAAGCTTTCTTT.

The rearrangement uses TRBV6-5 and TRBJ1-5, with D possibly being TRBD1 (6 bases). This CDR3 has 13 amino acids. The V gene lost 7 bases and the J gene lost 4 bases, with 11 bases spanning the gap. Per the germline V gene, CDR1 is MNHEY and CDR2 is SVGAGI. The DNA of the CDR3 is TGTGCCAGCATGGTTCAGGGGAATCAGCCCCAGCATTTT. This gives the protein CASMVQGNQPQHF.

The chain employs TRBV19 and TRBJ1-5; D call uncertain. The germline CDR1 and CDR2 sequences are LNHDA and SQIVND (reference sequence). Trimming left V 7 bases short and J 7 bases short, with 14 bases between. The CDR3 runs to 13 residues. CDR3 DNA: TGTGCCAGTAACTTCGGAACGGGGCAGCCCCAGCATTTT. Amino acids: CASNFGTGQPQHF.

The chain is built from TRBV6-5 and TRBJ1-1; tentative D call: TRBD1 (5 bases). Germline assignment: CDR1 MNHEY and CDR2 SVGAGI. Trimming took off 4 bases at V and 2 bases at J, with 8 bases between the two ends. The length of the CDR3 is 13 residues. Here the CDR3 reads CASSSGLNTEAFF. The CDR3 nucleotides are TGTGCCAGCAGTTCAGGGCTAAACACTGAAGCTTTCTTT.

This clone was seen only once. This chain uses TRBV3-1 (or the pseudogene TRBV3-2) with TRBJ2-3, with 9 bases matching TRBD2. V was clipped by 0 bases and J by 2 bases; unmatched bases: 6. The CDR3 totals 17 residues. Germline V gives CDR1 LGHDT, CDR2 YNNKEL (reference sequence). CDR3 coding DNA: TGTGCCAGCAGCCAAGAAAGACTAGCGGAAGACACAGATACGCAGTATTTT. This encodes CASSQERLAEDTDTQYF.